A selection of T cell receptor beta chains follows, all from one sample in a study of blood T cells in healthy people across ages. TCRdb reprocessed the 5' RACE reads with MiXCR, giving one entry per CDR3 protein. The table shows around 1,500,000 distinct CDR3 sequences, with roughly 27% occurring only once. The sequenced sample was blood. Receptors originate from a young woman in good health. CDR3s include the opening cysteine and the closing phenylalanine or tryptophan. The D gene is left open where the match is weak.

CDR3 length	D gene	V gene	CDR3 protein
14	-	TRBV7-3	CASSFTENYNEQFF
13	-	TRBV4-2	CASSQDRVAEQFF
14	-	TRBV5-1	CASSLDFPRGEAFF
15	-	TRBV5-1	CASSMRTDANEKLFF
15	-	TRBV7-2	CASSMSTSVQETQYF
14	-	TRBV27	CATHRLGRDYEQYF
15	-	TRBV4-1	CASSRLLGENTEAFF
11	-	TRBV28	CASRVVGEQYF
15	-	TRBV7-3	CASSSINEAKNIQYF
12	-	TRBV20-1	CSARGDSNEQFF
14	-	TRBV7-9	CASSLRESSDEQYF
14	TRBD2	TRBV29-1	CSVEGLAGNNEQYF
15	-	TRBV5-1	CASRSVGGSNTEAFF
15	TRBD1	TRBV29-1	CSVDVGTGRYYGYTF
15	-	TRBV5-5	CASSSGEVIQETQYF
16	TRBD2	TRBV10-3	CAISGTSGSSSYEQYF
14	TRBD1	TRBV5-1	CASSFDRGLDEQYF
15	-	TRBV6-5	CASTPRGREPYEQYF
15	TRBD2	TRBV14	CASSSVAGGVGTQYF
12	-	TRBV5-1	CASSLAPTVLYF
16	-	TRBV4-3	CASSQGYPGGYEKLFF
17	-	TRBV28	CASSSILRGTGTDTQYF
13	-	TRBV5-6	CASSFWGDQPQHF
13	-	TRBV25-1	CASREGVTYEQYF
11	-	TRBV6-2/TRBV6-3	CASSRIDIQYF
12	-	TRBV20-1	CSAWARDTEAFF
16	TRBD1	TRBV29-1	CSVASQETGVTNEQFF
15	TRBD1	TRBV7-9	CASRRDRGSQETQYF
16	-	TRBV5-1	CASSPRTGTGTYEQYF
16	-	TRBV28	CASSLDLGVGNTEAFF
14	-	TRBV5-1	CASSQGSSNQPQHF
16	-	TRBV5-1	CASSSEVGLVKNIQYF
18	TRBD1	TRBV12-3/TRBV12-4	CASRVDRVWDVSSGELFF
15	-	TRBV6-2/TRBV6-3	CASSYGTVYQETQYF
17	-	TRBV29-1	CSVLLVRDLRTGDTQYF
16	-	TRBV5-1	CASSQGDSTGANVLTF
16	-	TRBV6-5	CASSRTRGGIGTEAFF
14	TRBD1	TRBV7-2	CASSSRQGDQPQHF
11	-	TRBV7-9	CASSFSEVQYF
14	-	TRBV2	CASRAGLWDTEAFF
19	TRBD2	TRBV20-1	CSASTAGTSGLREQETQYF
15	-	TRBV20-1	CSARRAGLGTDTQYF
14	-	TRBV7-2	CASSLDSGANVRTF
14	TRBD1	TRBV10-3	CAIRGTGVGETQYF
18	TRBD2	TRBV6-1	CASSSPGLASSFTDTQYF
13	-	TRBV6-5	CASSPNRADTQYF
16	TRBD2	TRBV7-2	CASSFAGGRTVGELFF
14	-	TRBV29-1	CSSDGGRPNYGYTF
18	TRBD2	TRBV20-1	CSATPGLAGLSSYNEQFF
16	TRBD1	TRBV18	CASSPFPGQGEETQYF
18	-	TRBV18	CASPQDIAHALRGNTIYF
13	TRBD1	TRBV6-2/TRBV6-3	CASSYSRGSEAFF
13	TRBD1	TRBV20-1	CSARPRDSGPLHF
16	-	TRBV24-1	CATSDLGASNTGELFF
13	TRBD1	TRBV28	CASSSRQGETQYF